This TCR beta chain was sequenced in a study of T cell repertoires in ileal Crohn's disease. Overall study context: About 37% were active smokers at surgery; median disease duration was approximately 8.5 years. Operated complications were stricturing disease (around 60%) and penetrating disease (around 40%). The study's findings and limits: Clonality above 26.8% at surgery always came with endoscopic recurrence. Mucosal expansions were suggested to be mainly CD8 T cells.

Clones were read by immunoSEQ multiplex PCR, and TCRdb kept only the in-frame ones, dropping some. Seen here are 15,000 to 20,000 clones, about 75% observed once, and the top ten hold under 6%. Trimming cost V 6 bases and J 4 bases, with 15 bases left between them. This CDR3 is built from 14 residues. Germline V gene data show CDR1 as SNHLY and CDR2 as FYNNEI. This clone has a handful of counts. Its antigen is as yet unknown. The specimen was ileal tissue. This sequence originates from an adult with Crohn's disease. The chain uses TRBV2 and TRBJ1-1; tentative D call: TRBD1 (6 bases). The CDR3 DNA follows: TGTGCCAGCAGAGAGCCGACAGGATTCACTGAAGCTTTCTTT. The encoded protein is CASREPTGFTEAFF.